Listed here are 10 T cell receptor beta chains from one sample, sequenced in a study of graft-versus-host responses after intestinal transplantation. These receptors are not linked to any known antigen. The protocol was immunoSEQ multiplex PCR, while the TCRdb copy is restricted to in-frame clones and leaves out a portion. Of around 88,000 clones listed, under 85% are singletons. The sequenced sample was unstimulated CD8+ T cells sorted from spleen or lymph node cells, obtained before intestinal transplant. Source of these receptors: a human donor who received an intestinal transplant.

The chain has TRBV6-5 and TRBJ1-1; D gene uncertain. Germline CDR1 reads MNHEY; CDR2 reads SVGAGI. Trimming cost V 2 bases and J 1 base, with 8 bases left between them. The CDR3 length is 14 residues. The CDR3 DNA reads TGTGCCAGCAGTTACGGTCTGGGGAACACTGAAGCTTTCTTT. It encodes CASSYGLGNTEAFF.

The chain uses TRBV4-1 and TRBJ1-1; 9 bases align to TRBD1. Germline CDR1 is MGHRA and CDR2 is YSYEKL. Trimming at V came to 3 bases and at J to 4 bases, leaving 6 bases not matched to a gene. This CDR3 has 15 residues. The CDR3 sequence is CASSHQGQGSTEAFF. CDR3 bases: TGCGCCAGCAGCCACCAAGGACAGGGGAGCACTGAAGCTTTCTTT.

The chain uses TRBV27 and TRBJ2-7; TRBD1 or TRBD2 may be the D gene (5 bases each). Germline-derived CDR1 and CDR2 are MNHEY and SMNVEV (reference sequence). The CDR3 sequence is 14 residues long. The germline V and J ends were trimmed by 1 base and 0 bases, with 7 bases remaining between them. The DNA for the CDR3 is TGTGCCAGCAGTTTATATGGGGGCTCCTACGAGCAGTACTTC. Protein product: CASSLYGGSYEQYF.

The genes are TRBV11-2 and TRBJ1-1; 10 bases are shared with TRBD1. Germline lookup yields CDR1 SGHAT and CDR2 FQNNGV. The CDR3 is 15 amino acids. V was clipped by 5 bases and J by 10 bases; unmatched bases: 13. CDR3 bases: TGTGCCAGCAGCACCGGGACAGGGGATGTAAGTGGAGCTTTCTTT. Its protein product is CASSTGTGDVSGAFF.

This clone was counted once. The V call is TRBV6-5, the J call TRBJ1-1; D unclear. Between the trimmed V and J ends, which lost 6 bases and 1 base, there was a span of 9 bases. Germline V lookup: CDR1 MNHEY, CDR2 SVGAGI. The CDR3 spans 13 residues. CDR3 residues: CASSRGGNTEAFF. As DNA, the CDR3 is TGTGCCAGCAGCCGCGGTGGGAACACTGAAGCTTTCTTT.

The chain couples TRBV9 to TRBJ1-1; no reliable D call. There are 13 residues in the CDR3. Germline V lookup: CDR1 SGDLS, CDR2 YYNGEE. Trimming stripped 2 bases from V and 7 bases from J, with 12 bases between. The CDR3 loop is CASSVFDANEAFF. CDR3 in DNA: TGTGCCAGCAGCGTTTTCGATGCTAATGAAGCTTTCTTT.

This chain connects TRBV5-1 to TRBJ1-2, with D possibly TRBD1 on 6 matching bases. This CDR3 is built from 12 residues. Germline CDR1 SGHRS, CDR2 YFSETQ. Between the trimmed V and J ends, which lost 4 bases and 4 bases, there was a span of 8 bases. CDR3 nucleotide sequence: TGCGCCAGCAGCCAGGGGTTCTATGGCTACACCTTC. This codes for CASSQGFYGYTF.

This clone was seen a few times. The J gene is TRBJ1-3, the V gene TRBV21-1; the tabulated D call, TRBD1, remains unverified against the DNA. TRBV21-1 is given as a pseudogene. The CDR3 length is 18 residues. The CDR3 sequence is CASRGTGKVKHSGNTIYF. CDR3 sequence (DNA): TGTGCCAGCAGGGGGACAGGGAAGGTTAAACACTCTGGAAACACCATATATTTT.

The chain uses TRBV7-9 and TRBJ2-5; D perhaps matches TRBD2 (5 bases). Germline V gene lookup returns CDR1 SEHNR and CDR2 FQNEAQ (reference sequence). This CDR3 is built from 13 residues. V dropped 5 bases and J dropped 3 bases, with 10 bases sitting between them. Here the CDR3 DNA reads TGTGCCAGCAGCGGAGGATGGGAAGAGACCCAGTACTTC. Translated, it gives CASSGGWEETQYF.

The CDR3 loop is CASRDTYNEQFF. CDR3 DNA: TGTGCCAGCAGGGATACCTACAATGAGCAGTTCTTC. The rearrangement uses TRBV4-2 and TRBJ2-1; D is unresolved. The V gene lost 6 bases and the J gene lost 2 bases, with 5 bases spanning the gap. This CDR3 region has 12 residues. The V gene's germline CDR1 is LGHNA and CDR2 YNFKEQ.